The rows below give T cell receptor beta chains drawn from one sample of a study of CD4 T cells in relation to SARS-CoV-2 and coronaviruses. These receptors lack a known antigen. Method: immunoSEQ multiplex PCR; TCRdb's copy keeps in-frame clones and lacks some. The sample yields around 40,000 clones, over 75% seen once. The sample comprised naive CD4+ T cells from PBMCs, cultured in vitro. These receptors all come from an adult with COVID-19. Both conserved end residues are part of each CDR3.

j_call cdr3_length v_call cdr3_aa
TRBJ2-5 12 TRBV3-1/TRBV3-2 CASSQGAETQYF
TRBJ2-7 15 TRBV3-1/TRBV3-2 CASSPTRTGGLEQYF
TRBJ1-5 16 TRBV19 CASTQTPTGGNQPQHF
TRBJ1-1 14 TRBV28 CASRPTGIITEAFF
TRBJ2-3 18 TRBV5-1 CASSLAMVAGGHTDTQYF
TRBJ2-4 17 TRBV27 CASSLGGGRVTKNIQYF
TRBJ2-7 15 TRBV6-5 CASSYRQGDSYEQYF
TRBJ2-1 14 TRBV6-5 CASRSGQGGDEQFF
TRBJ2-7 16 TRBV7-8 CASSLAMGLENYEQYF
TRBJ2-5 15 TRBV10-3 CAISESLGEQETQYF
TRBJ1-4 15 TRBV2 CASTQGTGRNEKLFF
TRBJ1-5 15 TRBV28 CASSLWGDSNQPQHF
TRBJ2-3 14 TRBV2 CASSPGQDTDTQYF
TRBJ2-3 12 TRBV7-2 CASSSGINTQYF
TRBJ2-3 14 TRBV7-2 CASSIGALADTQYF
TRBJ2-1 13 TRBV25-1 CASSEYVRNEQFF
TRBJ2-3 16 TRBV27 CASGDSRAESTDTQYF
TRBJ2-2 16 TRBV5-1 CASSLVGTLNTGELFF
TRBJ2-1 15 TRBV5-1 CASSVTRSSYNEQFF
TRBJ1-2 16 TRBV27 CARMGGTPRSNYGYTF
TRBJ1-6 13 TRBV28 CASSWDRNSPLHF
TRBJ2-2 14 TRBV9 CASTVDGYTGELFF
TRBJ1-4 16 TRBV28 CASSDPGTLFRGKLFF
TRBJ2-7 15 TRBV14 CASSQAASGTYEQYF
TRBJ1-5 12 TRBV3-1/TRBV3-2 CASSQTGQPQHF
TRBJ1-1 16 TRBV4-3 CASSQGLGRLGTEAFF
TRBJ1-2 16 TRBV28 CASSLPTKTGSYGYTF
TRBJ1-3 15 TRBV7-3 CASSTTGGSGNTIYF
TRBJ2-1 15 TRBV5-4 CASSPDASSYNEQFF
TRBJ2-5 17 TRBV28 CASSLAGASAPQETQYF
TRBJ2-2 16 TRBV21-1 CASSKEDAVNTGELFF
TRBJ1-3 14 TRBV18 CASSPTDSGNTIYF
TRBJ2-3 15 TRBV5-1 CASSSLGGSTDTQYF
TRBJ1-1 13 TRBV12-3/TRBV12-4 CASSRSQNTEAFF
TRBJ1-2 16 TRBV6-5 CASSFIPTGGDYGYTF
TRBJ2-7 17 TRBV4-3 CASSQDIKGLARRKQYF
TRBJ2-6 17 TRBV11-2 CASSLVIQGSGANVLTF